This is a list of T cell receptor beta chains from one sample in a study of control samples from healthy donors and cancer patients. The repertoire was sequenced with immunoSEQ multiplex PCR; TCRdb's copy has only in-frame clones and lacks some. The table has 55,000 to 65,000 clones, more than 75% seen once. Sequenced: PBMCs. These receptors all stem from a woman aged 60-75 years with lung cancer. The conserved cysteine and the conserved F or W are not part of the CDR3 here. A D gene is named only where the DNA matches it firmly.

v_gene	j_gene	d_gene	CDR3aa
TRBV13	TRBJ1-5	NA	ASSLASQPQH
TRBV11-2	TRBJ2-5	NA	ASSLWRTETQY
TRBV7-8	TRBJ1-1	NA	ASSLLSRGNTEAF
TRBV15	TRBJ1-3	TRBD1	ATSRDPTGAGNTIY
TRBV7-6	TRBJ1-1	NA	ASSDRPGNLNTEAF
TRBV6-2/TRBV6-3	TRBJ2-7	NA	ASSYPVGEAGEQY
TRBV2	TRBJ2-1	TRBD2	ASRTSGRGHNEQF
TRBV5-6	TRBJ2-3	NA	ASSLGPSVTQY
TRBV6-5	TRBJ2-1	NA	ASSYRRPSSYNEQF
TRBV2	TRBJ2-7	TRBD2	ASGSQRGLSYEQY
TRBV11-1	TRBJ2-5	NA	ASSLAPQGWETQY
TRBV2	TRBJ1-3	NA	ASSEGRPTGNTIY
TRBV19	TRBJ2-3	NA	ASRERSTDTQY
TRBV28	TRBJ2-5	NA	ASSLPGQEETQY
TRBV7-7	TRBJ2-1	NA	ASSPGRLVGANEQF
TRBV5-4	TRBJ1-1	NA	ASSRPTGARGTEAF
TRBV7-2	TRBJ2-3	NA	ASSVRRSLADTQY
TRBV4-2	TRBJ2-7	TRBD2	ASSGLAGGEQY
TRBV19	TRBJ1-5	NA	ASSIAHDRPSYSNQPQH
TRBV27	TRBJ1-1	TRBD1	ASSAGGLGEAF